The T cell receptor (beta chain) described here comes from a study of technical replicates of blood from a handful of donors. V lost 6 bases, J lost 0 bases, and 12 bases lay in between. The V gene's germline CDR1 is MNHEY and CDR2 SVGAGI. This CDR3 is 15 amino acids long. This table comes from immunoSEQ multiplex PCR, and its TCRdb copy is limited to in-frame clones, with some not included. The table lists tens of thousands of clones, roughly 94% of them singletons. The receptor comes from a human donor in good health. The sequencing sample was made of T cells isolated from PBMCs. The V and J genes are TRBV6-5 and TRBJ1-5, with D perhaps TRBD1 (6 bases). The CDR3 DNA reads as TGTGCCAGCAGGAAACAGGGCCCTAGCAATCAGCCCCAGCATTTT. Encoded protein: CASRKQGPSNQPQHF.